The 8 T cell receptor beta chains below come from one sample, sequenced in a study of T cells after yellow fever vaccination. One entry per CDR3 protein results from TCRdb running MiXCR on the 5' RACE reads. The table records hundreds of thousands of distinct CDR3 sequences, over 15% of them present only once. This specimen was PBMCs, taken 15 days after the yellow fever booster vaccination. Receptors originate from a man aged 30 to 45 who received the YFV17D yellow fever vaccine.

The gene calls are TRBV7-2 and TRBJ2-7; no definite D call. This CDR3 is 13 amino acids long. Germline V gives CDR1 SGHTA, CDR2 FQGNSA. V was trimmed by 7 bases and J by 3 bases, leaving 13 bases between them. CDR3 sequence reads: CASKAPADYEQYF. CDR3 nucleotide sequence: TGTGCCAGCAAAGCGCCGGCCGACTACGAGCAGTACTTC.

In its sample, this clonotype was seen a few times. The CDR3 bases are TGTGCCAGCAGCGCCAACAGGGGGGCCTCCTACGAGCAGTACTTC. Translating it yields CASSANRGASYEQYF. The chain carries TRBV9 and TRBJ2-7; the match to TRBD1 covers 8 bases. Germline-derived CDR1 and CDR2 are SGDLS and YYNGEE. The CDR3 is 15 residues long. The junction had 5 bases not matched to a gene; V was cut back by 3 bases and J by 0 bases.

This clonotype came up a few times. CDR3 sequence reads: CSARGQLALDYEQYF. CDR3 coding DNA: TGCAGTGCTAGAGGCCAGCTCGCCCTAGACTACGAGCAGTACTTC. The V gene is TRBV20-1, the J gene TRBJ2-7; D gene ambiguous. Germline V gene data show CDR1 as DFQATT and CDR2 as SNEGSKA (reference sequence). Trimming stripped 1 base from V and 3 bases from J, with 16 bases between. This CDR3 is built from 15 residues.

This sequence joins TRBV27 and TRBJ2-1; 7 bases line up with TRBD1. The junction had 2 bases not matched to a gene; V was cut back by 2 bases and J by 4 bases. The V gene's germline CDR1 is MNHEY and CDR2 SMNVEV (reference sequence). The length of the CDR3 is 14 residues. The CDR3 DNA reads TGTGCCAGCAGTTTAGAGGACAGGTACAATGAGCAGTTCTTC. Protein product: CASSLEDRYNEQFF.

The gene calls are TRBV14 and TRBJ1-2; D is perhaps TRBD1 (6 bases). Germline values: CDR1 SGHDN, CDR2 FVKESK. The CDR3 contains 15 residues. Trimming took 1 base from V and 4 from J, leaving 13 bases between them. CDR3 nucleotide sequence: TGTGCCAGCAGCCAAGGGGGGGCGCGGAGCTATGGCTACACCTTC. Encoded protein: CASSQGGARSYGYTF.

The chain couples TRBV29-1 to TRBJ1-5; D is possibly TRBD1 (5 bases). The CDR3 totals 14 residues. The germline V gene encodes CDR1 SQVTM and CDR2 ANQGSEA. Trimming stripped 6 bases from V and 2 bases from J, with 14 bases between. The CDR3 nucleotides are TGCAGCGTCTCACAGGCAGCGGGCAATCAGCCCCAGCATTTT. It encodes CSVSQAAGNQPQHF.

This clonotype occurred a few times. The gene calls are TRBV5-1 and TRBJ2-3; D uncertain. Germline-derived CDR1 and CDR2 are SGHRS and YFSETQ. The CDR3 covers 13 residues. The V end lost 9 bases, the J end lost 1 base, and 12 bases lay between the germline ends. The CDR3 DNA reads as TGCGCCACCTCGGACCCGGGCACAGATACGCAGTATTTT. Its translation is CATSDPGTDTQYF.

This clonotype was found a few times. The chain employs TRBV20-1 and TRBJ2-3; 13 bases are shared with TRBD2. The germline V gene has CDR1 DFQATT and CDR2 SNEGSKA (reference sequence). This CDR3 comprises 15 residues. Unmatched junction bases numbered 8, after V lost 5 bases and J lost 6 bases. Here the CDR3 reads CSAEGLAGRADTQYF. The DNA of the CDR3 is TGCAGTGCTGAGGGACTAGCGGGAAGGGCGGATACGCAGTATTTT.